The rows below give T cell receptor beta chains drawn from one sample of a study of blood T cells in healthy people across ages. In TCRdb, the 5' RACE reads were re-called with MiXCR into one record per CDR3 protein. Among 730,000 or so distinct CDR3 sequences, approximately 40% were seen once, and the ten largest hold roughly 30%. The sequencing sample was made of blood. These receptors were collected from a man older than 75 in good health. Both conserved end residues are part of each CDR3. D genes are given only for firm matches. Clone size is stated in some rows and not others, as once, few, many or a class when expanded.

TRBV28,NA,NA,TRBJ2-1,TGTGCCAGCAGTAGAGGGGTGATATCAATCTCCTACAATGAGCAGTTCTTC,CASSRGVISISYNEQFF
TRBV6-2/TRBV6-3,NA,NA,TRBJ1-1,TGTGCCTGCAGTCTCAGGGGCACTGAAGCTTTCTTT,CACSLRGTEAFF
TRBV11-2,NA,many,TRBJ2-7,TGTGCCAGCAGCCCTATGTGGGGACCCAGCTCCTACGAGCAGTACTTC,CASSPMWGPSSYEQYF
TRBV6-5,TRBD2,few,TRBJ2-3,TGTGCCAGCAGTTACGGACTAGCGGGAGTTGTAGATACGCAGTATTTT,CASSYGLAGVVDTQYF
TRBV12-3/TRBV12-4,NA,once,TRBJ2-4,TGTGCCAGCAGTCTACCACCGGCGGGTTTAAACTACGAGCACTACTTC,CASSLPPAGLNYEHYF
TRBV7-9,TRBD2,once,TRBJ2-1,TGTGCCAGCAGCTGGACTAGCGGGCGACACAATGAGCAGTTCTTC,CASSWTSGRHNEQFF
TRBV27,TRBD2,NA,TRBJ2-7,TGTGTTAGCGGGAGGGCGTACGAGCAGTACTTC,CVSGRAYEQYF
TRBV7-2,NA,few,TRBJ1-1,TGTGCCAGCAGCTTAGAGGGACGGACGAACACTGAAGCTTTCTTT,CASSLEGRTNTEAFF
TRBV4-3,NA,many,TRBJ2-5,TGCGCCAGCAGCCAAGATCCCCGGGGTGGGGAGACCCAGTACTTC,CASSQDPRGGETQYF
TRBV7-9,NA,NA,TRBJ2-1,TGTGCCAGCAGCCCGACTGCTGAGCAGTTCTTC,CASSPTAEQFF
TRBV13,NA,few,TRBJ2-3,TGTGCCAGCAGAAGGGTGGAGAAAGATACGCAGTATTTT,CASRRVEKDTQYF
TRBV27,NA,NA,TRBJ2-7,TGTGCCAGCAGTCGAGGCATGGCCTACGAGCAGTACTTC,CASSRGMAYEQYF
TRBV6-6,NA,few,TRBJ2-7,TGTGCCAGCAGTTACTCCCCGGGGGCCTACGAGCAGTACTTC,CASSYSPGAYEQYF
TRBV12-3/TRBV12-4,TRBD2,once,TRBJ2-3,TGTGCCAGCAGTTTTGAATTAGCGGGAACAGATACGCAGTATTTT,CASSFELAGTDTQYF
TRBV9,TRBD1,once,TRBJ2-1,TGTGCCAGCACCTCTTTTGACAGGGTACAGGGAGAGACCCAGTTCTTC,CASTSFDRVQGETQFF
TRBV7-2,TRBD1,few,TRBJ2-7,TGTGCCAGCAGACCTACAGGGGCTGGCTCGAGGGAGCAGTACTTC,CASRPTGAGSREQYF
TRBV6-2/TRBV6-3,TRBD2,NA,TRBJ2-5,TGTGCCAGCGGGAAGGGACGAGCGGGACAAGAGACCCAGTACTTC,CASGKGRAGQETQYF
TRBV6-5,NA,NA,TRBJ2-5,TGTGCCAGCAGTTACGGCGGTGTAGGGTACTTC,CASSYGGVGYF
TRBV29-1,NA,many,TRBJ2-7,TGCAGCGTTGAAGATCGGGGTAAACACGACGAGCAGTACTTC,CSVEDRGKHDEQYF